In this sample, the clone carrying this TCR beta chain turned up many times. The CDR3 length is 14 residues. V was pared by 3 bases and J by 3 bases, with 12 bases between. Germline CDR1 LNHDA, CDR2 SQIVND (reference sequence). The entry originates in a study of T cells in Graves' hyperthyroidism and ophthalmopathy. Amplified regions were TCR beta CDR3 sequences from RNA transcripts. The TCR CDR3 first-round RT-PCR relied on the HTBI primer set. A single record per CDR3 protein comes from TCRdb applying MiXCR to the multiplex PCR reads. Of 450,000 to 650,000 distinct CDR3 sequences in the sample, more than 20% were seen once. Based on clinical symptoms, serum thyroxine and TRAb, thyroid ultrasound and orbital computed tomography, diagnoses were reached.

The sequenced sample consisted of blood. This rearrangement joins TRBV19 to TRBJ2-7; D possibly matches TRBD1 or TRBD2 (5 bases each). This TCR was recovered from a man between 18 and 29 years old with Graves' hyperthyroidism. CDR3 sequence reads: CASSIGTADYEQYF. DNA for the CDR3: TGTGCCAGTAGTATTGGGACCGCGGACTACGAGCAGTACTTC. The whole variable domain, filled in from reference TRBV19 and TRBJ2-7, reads DGGITQSPKYLFRKEGQNVTLSCEQNLNHDAMYWYRQDPGQGLRLIYYSQIVNDFQKGDIAEGYSVSREKKESFPLTVTSAQKNPTAFYLCASSIGTADYEQYFGPGTRLTVT.